Listed here are 13 T cell receptor beta chains from one sample, sequenced in a study of graft-versus-host responses after intestinal transplantation. Generated by immunoSEQ multiplex PCR, the TCRdb table keeps only in-frame clones and is missing some. The sample includes under 45,000 clones, about nine tenths of them seen just once. This material consisted of PBMCs, taken about 270 days after transplant. The receptors stem from a human patient who received an intestinal transplant, so some T cells may come from the graft donor.

The genes are TRBV19 and TRBJ2-5; D possibly corresponds to TRBD2 (7 bases). There are 15 residues in the CDR3. Germline loops: CDR1 LNHDA, CDR2 SQIVND (reference sequence). V lost 9 bases and J 4 bases, leaving 21 bases between the germline ends. CDR3 nucleotide sequence: TGTGCCAGCTCCTTAGGGGGGGGCTTCCTAGAGACCCAGTACTTC. Translation gives CASSLGGGFLETQYF. Based on the CDR3 plus reference TRBV19 and TRBJ2-5, the full variable domain is DGGITQSPKYLFRKEGQNVTLSCEQNLNHDAMYWYRQDPGQGLRLIYYSQIVNDFQKGDIAEGYSVSREKKESFPLTVTSAQKNPTAFYLCASSLGGGFLETQYFGPGTRLLVL.

The chain is built from TRBV2 and TRBJ1-2; possible D gene TRBD1, 6 bases. There are 15 residues in the CDR3. From germline, CDR1 is SNHLY and CDR2 FYNNEI. Between the trimmed V and J ends, which lost 1 base and 5 bases, there was a span of 14 bases. CDR3 protein: CASSEGQARQYGYTF. The CDR3 nucleotides are TGTGCCAGCAGTGAAGGACAGGCCAGGCAATATGGCTACACCTTC.

The chain has TRBV4-1 and TRBJ2-7, with TRBD1 matching over 7 bases. CDR3 length: 13 amino acids. With V trimmed by 4 bases and J by 4 bases, 4 bases remained unmatched. CDR1 and CDR2 (germline): MGHRA, YSYEKL. The CDR3 here is CASSPTGQYEQYF. The CDR3, as DNA: TGCGCCAGCAGCCCGACAGGGCAATACGAGCAGTACTTC.

The chain links TRBV4-1 to TRBJ1-2; D remains unclear. Per germline, CDR1 MGHRA and CDR2 YSYEKL. Trimming stripped 3 bases from V and 0 bases from J, with 14 bases between. This CDR3 is built from 16 residues. DNA of the CDR3: TGCGCCAGCAGCCACCTCCGACCGGGAGCTAACTATGGCTACACCTTC. Amino acid sequence: CASSHLRPGANYGYTF.

This chain links TRBV7-9 with TRBJ2-7; D perhaps matches TRBD1 (6 bases). The CDR3 has 13 residues. Trimming stripped 5 bases from V and 5 bases from J, with 13 bases between. Per germline, CDR1 SEHNR and CDR2 FQNEAQ (reference sequence). CDR3 coding DNA: TGTGCCAGCAGCCCTACAGGGTACCACGAGCAGTACTTC. It translates to CASSPTGYHEQYF.

The chain uses TRBV5-6 and TRBJ1-5, with D tentatively TRBD1 (6 bases). The length of the CDR3 is 14 residues. V lost 4 bases, J lost 4 bases, and 12 bases lay in between. Germline CDR1 SGHDT, CDR2 YYEEEE. Here the CDR3 reads CASSVQGLNQPQHF. Written as DNA, the CDR3 is TGTGCCAGCAGCGTACAGGGCCTGAATCAGCCCCAGCATTTT. The full variable domain, rest sourced from reference TRBV5-6 and TRBJ1-5, is DAGVTQSPTHLIKTRGQQVTLRCSPKSGHDTVSWYQQALGQGPQFIFQYYEEEERQRGNFPDRFSGHQFPNYSSELNVNALLLGDSALYLCASSVQGLNQPQHFGDGTRLSIL.

The gene calls are TRBV6-1 and TRBJ2-1; TRBD1 agrees at 10 bases. The CDR3 has 16 residues. Trimming cost V 4 bases and J 3 bases; bases outside gene matches: 6. Germline-derived CDR1 and CDR2 are MNHNS and SASEGT. The CDR3 nucleotides read TGTGCCAGCAGTGCCGGTGGGACAGGGGTCTACAATGAGCAGTTCTTC. Its protein product is CASSAGGTGVYNEQFF.

V usage is TRBV27 and J usage is TRBJ2-1; D is perhaps TRBD2 (7 bases). This CDR3 spans 15 amino acids. Germline CDR1 and CDR2: MNHEY and SMNVEV (reference sequence). Deletions cut 8 bases from V and 6 bases from J, with 20 bases between. In nucleotides, the CDR3 is TGTGCCAGCGCAGACCTGGGGGGGGGCCTCAATGAGCAGTTCTTC. It specifies CASADLGGGLNEQFF.

The rearrangement uses TRBV9 and TRBJ2-5; D is unresolved. The last part of the DNA fits TRBJ2-7 better; the J call may be wrong. The length of the CDR3 is 14 residues. Per germline, CDR1 SGDLS and CDR2 YYNGEE. Here the CDR3 DNA reads TGTGCCAGCAGCGTAGGGAGTTTAACCTACGAGCAGTACTTC. Protein sequence: CASSVGSLTYEQYF.

The chain has TRBV7-9 and TRBJ2-5, with 9 positions matching TRBD2. Trimming removed 4 bases from V and 5 bases from J; junction bases left unmatched: 11. Germline V CDR1 and CDR2: SEHNR, FQNEAQ (reference sequence). The CDR3 is 16 amino acids. The CDR3 DNA reads TGTGCCAGCAGCTCGACCGGAGCGGGGGGCAGGGAGACCCAGTACTTC. This codes for CASSSTGAGGRETQYF.

This chain uses TRBV2 with TRBJ2-5; 9 positions agree with TRBD2. V lost 7 bases and J lost 5; bases outside the gene matches: 8. Germline assignment: CDR1 SNHLY and CDR2 FYNNEI. There are 14 residues in the CDR3. This CDR3 is CASTGTSSSETQYF. The CDR3 region has the DNA TGTGCCAGCACCGGGACTAGCAGTTCGGAGACCCAGTACTTC.

V and J are TRBV15 and TRBJ2-5; 9 nucleotides agree with TRBD2. Germline lookup yields CDR1 LNHNV and CDR2 YYDKDF (reference sequence). With 5 bases clipped from V and 5 bases from J, the junction kept 12 bases outside the gene matches. The length of the CDR3 is 16 residues. CDR3: CATSASGGGAGETQYF. The CDR3 DNA is TGTGCCACCAGCGCTTCTGGCGGGGGGGCCGGGGAGACCCAGTACTTC.

There are a few counts of this clone. The chain has TRBV6-4 and TRBJ2-2; 8 nucleotides align to TRBD2. There are 15 residues in the CDR3. V lost 5 bases and J lost 5; bases outside the gene matches: 7. Germline V lookup: CDR1 MRHNA, CDR2 SNTAGT. The CDR3 nucleotides read TGTGCCAGCAGTCGCAGCGGGGGAGGGACCGGGGAGCTGTTTTTT. The encoded protein is CASSRSGGGTGELFF.